The 6 T cell receptor beta chains below come from one sample, sequenced in a study of blood T cell repertoires in COVID-19. Sequenced by immunoSEQ multiplex PCR; TCRdb stores in-frame clones only, minus some. The repertoire holds roughly 230,000 clones, with approximately 83% as singletons. Source material: peripheral blood. The receptors were gathered from a man aged 35 to 55 with acute or convalescent COVID-19.

The chain is built from TRBV4-2 and TRBJ2-7; weak D call: TRBD1 (5 bases). The CDR3 consists of 14 residues. Germline values: CDR1 LGHNA, CDR2 YNFKEQ. The V end was cut by 6 bases, the J end by 0 bases, with 12 bases between. CDR3 residues: CASSPPGISYEQYF. The DNA for the CDR3 is TGTGCCAGCAGTCCACCAGGGATCTCCTACGAGCAGTACTTC.

V is TRBV6-5 and J is TRBJ2-2; no firm D call. The CDR3 consists of 12 residues. V was pared by 6 bases and J by 0 bases, with 2 bases between. Germline V gene sequence: CDR1 MNHEY, CDR2 SVGAGI. CDR3 DNA sequence: TGTGCCAGCAGCACGAACACCGGGGAGCTGTTTTTT. Protein sequence: CASSTNTGELFF.

The V gene is TRBV12-5, the J gene TRBJ2-6; D remains unclear. The V and J ends lost 5 bases and 4 bases respectively, with 9 bases between them. This CDR3 is 14 amino acids long. Germline V gives CDR1 LGHNT, CDR2 FRNRAP. CDR3: CASGLLSGANVLTF. As DNA, the CDR3 is TGTGCTAGTGGTCTGTTATCGGGGGCCAACGTCCTGACTTTC.

The gene calls are TRBV6-2 or TRBV6-3 and TRBJ1-5, with D possibly being TRBD1 (5 bases). This CDR3 spans 14 amino acids. The germline CDR1 and CDR2 sequences are MNHEY and SVGEGT. The ends were cut back, 5 bases at V and 2 bases at J, with 10 bases in the middle. The CDR3 reads CASSRLTGNQPQHF. The CDR3, as DNA: TGTGCCAGCAGTAGGCTGACAGGCAATCAGCCCCAGCATTTT.

The chain is built from TRBV30 and TRBJ2-7; no firm D call. CDR1 is GTSNPN, CDR2 SVGIG, per germline (reference sequence). V was trimmed by 0 bases and J by 6 bases, leaving 9 bases between them. This CDR3 has 12 amino acids. The CDR3 nucleotides are TGTGCCTGGAGTGTGATAGATGCCGAGCAGTACTTC. Residues: CAWSVIDAEQYF.

The chain carries TRBV18 and TRBJ1-1; D not certain. Germline lookup yields CDR1 KGHSH and CDR2 LQKENI. Trimming pared 6 bases from V and 2 bases from J, leaving 7 bases between. The CDR3 is 12 residues long. In DNA, the CDR3 is TGTGCCAGCTCTACAGCAAACACTGAAGCTTTCTTT. Residues: CASSTANTEAFF.